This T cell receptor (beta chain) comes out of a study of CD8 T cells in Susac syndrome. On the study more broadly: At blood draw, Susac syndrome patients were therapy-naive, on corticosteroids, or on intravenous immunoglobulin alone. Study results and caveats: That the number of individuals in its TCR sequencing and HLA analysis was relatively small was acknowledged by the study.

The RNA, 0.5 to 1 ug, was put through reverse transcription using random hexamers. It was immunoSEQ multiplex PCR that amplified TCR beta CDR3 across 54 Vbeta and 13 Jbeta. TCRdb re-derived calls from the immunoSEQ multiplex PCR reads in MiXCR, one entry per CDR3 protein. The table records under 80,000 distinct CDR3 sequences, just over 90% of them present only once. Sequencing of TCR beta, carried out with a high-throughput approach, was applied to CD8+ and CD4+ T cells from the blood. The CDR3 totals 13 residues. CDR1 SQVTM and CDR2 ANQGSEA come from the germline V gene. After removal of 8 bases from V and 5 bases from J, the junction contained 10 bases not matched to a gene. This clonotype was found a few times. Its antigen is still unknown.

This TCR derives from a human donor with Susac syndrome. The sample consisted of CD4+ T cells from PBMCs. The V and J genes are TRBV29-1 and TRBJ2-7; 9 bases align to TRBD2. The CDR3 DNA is TGCAGCACGAGGGCGCGGGGGGGCAACGAGCAGTACTTC. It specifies CSTRARGGNEQYF.